This TCR beta chain was identified in a study of monozygotic twins with inflammatory bowel disease. Whole-study results and caveats: T cell subtypes were not distinguishable in this analysis. Evidence failed to back one strong IBD-linked signal or clonotype.

Note on this clonotype: Antigen specificity is unknown.

TCRdb re-analyzed the 5' RACE reads; it lists each CDR3 protein once, without DNA. Here the sample table reports fewer than 450,000 distinct CDR3 sequences. This CDR3 is built from 17 residues. The germline V gene encodes CDR1 SGHTA and CDR2 FQGNSA. The gene calls are TRBV7-2 and TRBJ2-4. Sample: blood. The sequence came from a human donor with ulcerative colitis or Crohn's disease, or a healthy co-twin of an affected twin (not recorded which). CDR3 residues: CASSLVSTDLAKNIQYF.